The 11 T cell receptor beta chains given below trace back to one sample, sequenced in a study of T cells in localized non-small cell lung cancer. Using immunoSEQ multiplex PCR, the repertoire was profiled, and TCRdb retains in-frame clones only, with some absent. This sample has about 26,000 clones, with about 91% found just once. The starting material was peripheral blood, obtained before any cancer treatment. These receptors were obtained from a female donor over 55 with stage II squamous cell lung carcinoma.

The genes are TRBV4-2 and TRBJ1-2, with D unclear. V lost 1 base and J 6 bases, leaving 9 bases between the germline ends. The CDR3 sequence is 13 residues long. Per the germline V gene, CDR1 is LGHNA and CDR2 is YNFKEQ. The CDR3: CASSQARQDGYTF. CDR3 nucleotides: TGTGCCAGCAGCCAAGCCAGACAAGATGGCTACACCTTC.

V gene TRBV2 combines with J gene TRBJ1-3; TRBD1 is a possible D gene (5 bases). This CDR3 contains 14 residues. Germline assignment: CDR1 SNHLY and CDR2 FYNNEI. Trimming stripped 4 bases from V and 4 bases from J, with 11 bases between. As DNA, the CDR3 is TGTGCCAGCAGTGGAGGGGACCCAGGAAACACCATATATTTT. Translation gives CASSGGDPGNTIYF. Full variable domain (remainder filled in from reference TRBV2 and TRBJ1-3): EPEVTQTPSHQVTQMGQEVILRCVPISNHLYFYWYRQILGQKVEFLVSFYNNEISEKSEIFDDQFSVERPDGSNFTLKIRSTKLEDSAMYFCASSGGDPGNTIYFGEGSWLTVV.

The V call is TRBV19, the J call TRBJ1-1; no clear D gene. Trimming cost V 4 bases and J 1 base, with 10 bases left between them. CDR1 and CDR2 from the germline V gene are LNHDA and SQIVND (reference sequence). The CDR3 totals 14 residues. The CDR3 is CASSTLTGNTEAFF. The CDR3 nucleotides are TGTGCCAGTAGTACGCTAACCGGGAACACTGAAGCTTTCTTT.

The chain couples TRBV28 to TRBJ2-7; 8 bases map to TRBD1. Trimming removed 6 bases from V and 3 bases from J; junction bases left unmatched: 4. Germline V gene sequence: CDR1 MDHEN, CDR2 SYDVKM. The CDR3 is made up of 13 amino acids. CDR3: CASSTQGGYEQYF. As DNA, the CDR3 is TGTGCCAGCAGCACACAGGGGGGCTACGAGCAGTACTTC.

V usage is TRBV2 and J usage is TRBJ1-2; TRBD1 matches at 8 bases. V shed 6 bases and J 7 bases; nucleotides not matched to a gene: 10. This CDR3 has 14 amino acids. Germline loops: CDR1 SNHLY, CDR2 FYNNEI. The CDR3 DNA reads TGTGCCAGCAGCCTCGGACAGGGCGTAAGTGGCTACACCTTC. Protein product: CASSLGQGVSGYTF.

This clone was observed a single time. The gene calls are TRBV10-3 and TRBJ1-1; 8 nucleotides line up with TRBD1. CDR3 length equals 13 residues. The germline CDR1 and CDR2 sequences are ENHRY and SYGVKD. The junction had 2 bases not matched to a gene; V was cut back by 7 bases and J by 1 base. The CDR3 reads CAITGTGNTEAFF. Written as DNA, the CDR3 is TGTGCCATCACTGGGACAGGGAACACTGAAGCTTTCTTT.

The chain uses TRBV28 and TRBJ2-1; TRBD2 matches at 9 bases. V was clipped by 4 bases and J by 8 bases; unmatched bases: 12. In germline, CDR1 is MDHEN, CDR2 SYDVKM. CDR3 size: 16 residues. The CDR3 DNA reads as TGTGCCAGCAGTTCTAACCCGGGACTAGCTCTTCATGAGCAGTTCTTC. This sequence encodes CASSSNPGLALHEQFF.

The chain is built from TRBV11-2 and TRBJ1-2; D remains unclear. V shed 0 bases and J shed 8 bases, with 7 bases lying between them. CDR1 is SGHAT, CDR2 FQNNGV, per germline. The CDR3 is 12 residues long. CDR3 amino acids: CASSLEGKGYTF. Here the CDR3 DNA reads TGTGCCAGCAGCTTAGAAGGGAAAGGCTACACCTTC. Complete variable domain (other parts from reference TRBV11-2 and TRBJ1-2): EAGVAQSPRYKIIEKRQSVAFWCNPISGHATLYWYQQILGQGPKLLIQFQNNGVVDDSQLPKDRFSAERLKGVDSTLKIQPAKLEDSAVYLCASSLEGKGYTFGSGTRLTVV.

The CDR3 bases are TGTGCCAGCAGTTACTCGCCCCGCAAGGGCTATGGCTACACCTTC. As protein: CASSYSPRKGYGYTF. This chain connects TRBV6-9 to TRBJ1-2; no firm D call. Trimming removed 3 bases from V and 4 bases from J, with 15 bases in between. CDR1 MNHGY and CDR2 SVAAGI come from the germline V gene. CDR3 length equals 15 residues.

The chain couples TRBV4-3 to TRBJ2-7; either TRBD1 or TRBD2 may supply D (6 bases each). Trimming pared 0 bases from V and 5 bases from J, leaving 14 bases between. CDR1 is LGHNA and CDR2 is YSLEER in the germline V gene. The CDR3 extends over 15 amino acids. CDR3 sequence reads: CASSQEEGGGNEQYF. The DNA for the CDR3 is TGCGCCAGCAGCCAAGAAGAAGGGGGAGGAAACGAGCAGTACTTC.

This chain joins TRBV4-3 and TRBJ2-5; D is unresolved. The CDR3 totals 12 residues. CDR1 is LGHNA, CDR2 YSLEER, per germline. V was trimmed by 0 bases and J by 4 bases, leaving 3 bases between them. The CDR3 region is CASSQEGETQYF. The CDR3 region has the DNA TGCGCCAGCAGCCAAGAGGGAGAGACCCAGTACTTC.